Here is one T cell receptor beta chain with its context. Germline V gives CDR1 ENHRY, CDR2 SYGVKD. The CDR3 sequence is 15 residues long. The junction had 7 bases not matched to a gene; V was cut back by 3 bases and J by 5 bases. These data are taken from a study of shared clonotypes between healthy human individuals. Clones were sequenced by immunoSEQ multiplex PCR, and TCRdb holds only the in-frame ones, with some missing. The sample carries about 1.4 million clones, roughly 97% recorded once. The sample was naive CD4+ T cells sorted from blood. Subset defined: CD45RA+ positively selected. The rearrangement links TRBV10-3 to TRBJ2-1, with TRBD1 identical over 7 bases. The clonotype was recovered from a man aged 30 to 45 in good health. CDR3 protein: CAISDLQGLDNEQFF. In nucleotides, the CDR3 is TGTGCCATCAGTGATCTACAGGGGCTGGACAATGAGCAGTTCTTC.